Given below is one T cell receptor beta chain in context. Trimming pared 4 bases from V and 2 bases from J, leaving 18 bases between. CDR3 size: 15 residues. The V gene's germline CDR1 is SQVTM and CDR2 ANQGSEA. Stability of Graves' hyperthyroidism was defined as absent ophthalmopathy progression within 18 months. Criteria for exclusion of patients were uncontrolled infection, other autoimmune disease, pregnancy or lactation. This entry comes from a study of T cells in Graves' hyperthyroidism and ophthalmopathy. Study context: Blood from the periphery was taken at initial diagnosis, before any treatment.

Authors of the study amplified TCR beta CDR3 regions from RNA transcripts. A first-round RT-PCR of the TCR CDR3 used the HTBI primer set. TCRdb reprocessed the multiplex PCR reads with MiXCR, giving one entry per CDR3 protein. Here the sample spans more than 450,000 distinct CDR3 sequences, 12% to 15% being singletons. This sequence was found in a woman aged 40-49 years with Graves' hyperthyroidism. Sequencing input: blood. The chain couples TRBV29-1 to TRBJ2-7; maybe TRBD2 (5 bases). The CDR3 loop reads CSVGDHQASTYEQYF. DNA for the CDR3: TGCAGCGTTGGAGATCATCAAGCTAGCACCTACGAGCAGTACTTC.